Shown below are 25 T cell receptor beta chains from a single sample sequenced in a study of T cells in Graves' hyperthyroidism and ophthalmopathy. Amplified regions were TCR beta CDR3 sequences from RNA transcripts. Carried out on the TCR CDR3, a first-round RT-PCR used the HTBI primer set. Each CDR3 protein gets one entry after TCRdb re-called the multiplex PCR reads with MiXCR. Among just under 750,000 distinct CDR3 sequences listed, approximately 36% were seen once. Specimen: blood. The receptor source for this set is a woman in her thirties or forties with Graves' hyperthyroidism.

CDR3 amino acids: CASGSTGVETQYF. The DNA for the CDR3 is TGTGCTAGTGGTTCGACAGGGGTGGAGACCCAGTACTTC. The V gene is TRBV12-5, the J gene TRBJ2-5, with 8 nucleotides matching TRBD1. The CDR3 is 13 residues long. Germline-derived CDR1 and CDR2 are LGHNT and FRNRAP. The ends lost 4 bases at V and 5 bases at J; junction bases unmatched: 3.

Regarding this clonotype: Compared with germline, one end of the junction differs, possibly owing to a read error. V is TRBV20-1 and J is TRBJ2-7; D may be TRBD1 (6 bases). The germline CDR1 and CDR2 sequences are DFQATT and SNEGSKA (reference sequence). The CDR3 length is 14 residues. The CDR3 nucleotides are TGCAATGCTCGCAGAACTGGGGGCGCCTACGAGCAGTACTTC. Its translation is CNARRTGGAYEQYF.

This clonotype occurred many times. The chain has TRBV5-6 and TRBJ1-6; 7 bases fit TRBD1. The CDR3 spans 14 residues. Germline V CDR1 and CDR2: SGHDT, YYEEEE. The ends lost 4 bases at V and 10 bases at J; junction bases unmatched: 8. The CDR3 DNA follows: TGTGCCAGCAGCCTGGCGGCAGGGGGGTCACCCCTCCACTTT. Protein sequence: CASSLAAGGSPLHF. Variable domain in full (rest from reference TRBV5-6 and TRBJ1-6): DAGVTQSPTHLIKTRGQQVTLRCSPKSGHDTVSWYQQALGQGPQFIFQYYEEEERQRGNFPDRFSGHQFPNYSSELNVNALLLGDSALYLCASSLAAGGSPLHFGNGTRLTVT.

This clonotype appeared many times. The genes are TRBV2 and TRBJ1-2, with D maybe TRBD1 (5 bases). CDR3 length: 14 amino acids. CDR1 SNHLY and CDR2 FYNNEI come from the germline V gene. Trimming pared 1 base from V and 5 bases from J, leaving 11 bases between. Here the CDR3 reads CASSEGGPQYGYTF. In DNA, the CDR3 is TGTGCCAGCAGTGAAGGGGGACCCCAATATGGCTACACCTTC.

This clonotype was detected ten times or more. The V and J genes are TRBV7-2 and TRBJ2-7; a weak D match, TRBD2 (6 bases). V was cut by 5 bases and J by 0 bases, with 20 bases left in between. The germline CDR1 and CDR2 sequences are SGHTA and FQGNSA. The CDR3 is made up of 17 amino acids. The CDR3 DNA reads as TGTGCCAGCAGCCTGAGGCGGGCGGGACCCACCTCCTACGAGCAGTACTTC. This translates into CASSLRRAGPTSYEQYF. Supplemented by reference TRBV7-2 and TRBJ2-7, the full variable domain reads GAGVSQSPSNKVTEKGKDVELRCDPISGHTALYWYRQSLGQGLEFLIYFQGNSAPDKSGLPSDRFSAERTGGSVSTLTIQRTQQEDSAVYLCASSLRRAGPTSYEQYFGPGTRLTVT.

This clonotype was counted once. Relative to the germline gene, one junction end is altered; a read error may explain this. This chain connects TRBV10-3 to TRBJ1-1; D not resolved. The CDR3 contains 15 residues. CDR1 and CDR2 from the germline V gene are ENHRY and SYGVKD. DNA of the CDR3: TGTGCCAGCAGTCGTTCAAGTGGGAGCTACACTGAAGCTTTCTTT. As protein: CASSRSSGSYTEAFF.

The rearrangement uses TRBV20-1 and TRBJ2-2; 7 positions agree with TRBD1. V dropped 6 bases and J dropped 6; count of bases not matched to a gene: 7. CDR3 length: 13 amino acids. CDR1 is DFQATT and CDR2 is SNEGSKA in the germline V gene (reference sequence). CDR3 DNA: TGCAGTGCCGTACAGGGGCTCCCCGGGGAGCTGTTTTTT. It specifies CSAVQGLPGELFF.

This sequence joins TRBV7-9 and TRBJ2-5; no firm D call. CDR1 is SEHNR and CDR2 is FQNEAQ in the germline V gene (reference sequence). The CDR3 extends over 14 amino acids. Trimming stripped 5 bases from V and 1 base from J, with 11 bases between. CDR3 amino acids: CASSPNTFQETQYF. The CDR3 DNA reads TGTGCCAGCAGCCCGAACACCTTCCAAGAGACCCAGTACTTC. Drawing the rest from reference TRBV7-9 and TRBJ2-5, the complete variable domain is DTGVSQNPRHKITKRGQNVTFRCDPISEHNRLYWYRQTLGQGPEFLTYFQNEAQLEKSRLLSDRFSAERPKGSFSTLEIQRTEQGDSAMYLCASSPNTFQETQYFGPGTRLLVL.

This rearrangement joins TRBV19 to TRBJ1-5; TRBD1 agrees at 8 bases. This CDR3 is 17 amino acids long. Germline V gene data show CDR1 as LNHDA and CDR2 as SQIVND (reference sequence). V shed 3 bases, J shed 5 bases, and the junction held 12 bases outside the gene matches. The CDR3 protein is CASSILTGGKVDQPQHF. DNA of the CDR3: TGTGCCAGTAGTATTCTTACAGGGGGGAAAGTAGATCAGCCCCAGCATTTT.

V and J are TRBV2 and TRBJ2-7; 12 positions agree with TRBD2. CDR1 SNHLY and CDR2 FYNNEI come from the germline V gene. This CDR3 spans 16 amino acids. V shed 7 bases and J 4 bases; nucleotides not matched to a gene: 11. This chain's CDR3 is CASIGLAGIATYEQYF. CDR3 in DNA: TGTGCCAGCATAGGACTAGCGGGGATCGCAACTTACGAGCAGTACTTC.

The J gene is TRBJ2-5, the V gene TRBV24-1; the D is unclear. The germline V gene has CDR1 KGHDR and CDR2 SFDVKD. The CDR3 spans 16 residues. V was pared by 11 bases and J by 1 base, with 22 bases between. The chain's CDR3 is CASIHQPARAQETQYF. The CDR3 nucleotides read TGTGCCAGCATTCACCAACCCGCTCGGGCCCAAGAGACCCAGTACTTC.

This clonotype was seen at least ten times. The J gene is TRBJ1-5, the V gene TRBV7-2; TRBD1 matches 8 bases. J was trimmed by 5 bases and V by 4 bases; bases with no gene match: 13. The CDR3 length is 17 residues. The germline gives CDR1 SGHTA, CDR2 FQGNSA. CDR3 region: CASSSHPGAGGDQPQHF. The CDR3 bases are TGTGCCAGCAGCTCCCATCCCGGGGCAGGGGGCGATCAGCCCCAGCATTTT.

The genes are TRBV7-9 and TRBJ2-7; tentatively, D is TRBD1 or TRBD2 (5 bases each). The end of the DNA fits TRBJ2-1 better, so the J call may be wrong. Germline lookup yields CDR1 SEHNR and CDR2 FQNEAQ (reference sequence). The CDR3 runs to 15 residues. CDR3 residues: CASSLRDALYNEQFF. CDR3 coding DNA: TGTGCCAGCAGCTTAAGGGACGCGCTGTACAATGAGCAGTTCTTC.

This clonotype was recorded many times. The chain is built from TRBV7-2 and TRBJ1-6, with TRBD1 as a possible D gene (5 bases). The CDR3 consists of 16 residues. Deletions cut 1 base from V and 2 bases from J, with 9 bases between. CDR1 SGHTA and CDR2 FQGNSA come from the germline V gene. CDR3 bases: TGTGCCAGCAGCTTAGGCGGGGGGACCTATAATTCACCCCTCCACTTT. This translates into CASSLGGGTYNSPLHF.

This clonotype was observed once. Germline is not matched at one junction end, which may reflect a read error. The chain combines TRBV7-2 with TRBJ1-1; 8 nucleotides align to TRBD1. The CDR3 has 14 amino acids. Per the germline V gene, CDR1 is SGHTA and CDR2 is FQGNSA. For the CDR3, the DNA is TGTGCCGGCAGCTTAGGTACAGGGGGCACTGAAGCTTTCTTT. It encodes CAGSLGTGGTEAFF.

The chain combines TRBV5-1 with TRBJ1-5; perhaps TRBD1 as D (5 bases). CDR1 and CDR2 (germline): SGHRS, YFSETQ. Trimming left V 2 bases short and J 7 bases short, with 16 bases between. CDR3 length equals 15 residues. The CDR3 here is CASSFGGGSEQPQHF. The CDR3 coding sequence is TGCGCCAGCAGCTTCGGGGGGGGATCGGAACAGCCCCAGCATTTT.

This chain uses TRBV13 with TRBJ1-3, with TRBD1 matching 9 bases. The CDR3 consists of 16 residues. CDR1 and CDR2 (germline): PRHDT, FYEKMQ (reference sequence). The V gene end was trimmed by 3 bases and the J gene end by 4 bases; junction bases not matched to a gene: 7. CDR3 protein: CASSFPGQGAGNTIYF. The CDR3 DNA follows: TGTGCCAGCAGCTTCCCGGGACAGGGAGCGGGAAACACCATATATTTT.

The chain has TRBV20-1 and TRBJ1-2; TRBD1 might be the D (6 bases). Trimming took off 1 base at V and 8 bases at J, with 8 bases between the two ends. The CDR3 is 11 amino acids. CDR1 DFQATT and CDR2 SNEGSKA come from the germline V gene (reference sequence). The CDR3: CSARGGGGYTF. CDR3 sequence (DNA): TGCAGTGCTAGAGGTGGGGGCGGCTACACCTTC.

Ten or more counts support this clonotype. The chain recombines TRBV12-3 or TRBV12-4 with TRBJ2-6; 10 bases agree with TRBD1. The CDR3 is 17 residues long. With V trimmed by 3 bases and J by 0 bases, 2 bases remained unmatched. The CDR3 protein is CASSLWTGGSGANVLTF. DNA of the CDR3: TGTGCCAGCAGTTTGTGGACAGGGGGCTCTGGGGCCAACGTCCTGACTTTC.

This clonotype was seen many times. J is TRBJ1-2 and V is TRBV12-3 or TRBV12-4; D possibly corresponds to TRBD1 (6 bases). V lost 7 bases and J 4 bases, leaving 13 bases between the germline ends. There are 13 residues in the CDR3. CDR3 amino acids: CASKQGRSYGYTF. Here the CDR3 DNA reads TGTGCCAGCAAACAGGGAAGGAGCTATGGCTACACCTTC.

This clonotype was seen a few times. The genes are TRBV7-2 and TRBJ2-3, with TRBD2 matching over 10 bases. J lost 4 bases, V lost 4 bases, and 5 bases had no gene match. Per germline, CDR1 SGHTA and CDR2 FQGNSA. The CDR3 runs to 15 residues. The CDR3 loop reads CASSSLAGAPDTQYF. The DNA for the CDR3 is TGTGCCAGCAGCTCCCTAGCGGGGGCCCCAGATACGCAGTATTTT.

Many counts were recorded for this clonotype. The V call is TRBV7-9, the J call TRBJ1-5; possibly TRBD1 for D (6 bases). Trimming removed 5 bases at V and 8 bases at J, with 16 bases between. The CDR3 totals 14 residues. Germline assignment: CDR1 SEHNR and CDR2 FQNEAQ (reference sequence). CDR3 sequence reads: CASSKGGRWEPQHF. The CDR3 nucleotides read TGTGCCAGCAGCAAAGGGGGGAGATGGGAGCCCCAGCATTTT.

On this clonotype: It may be a read error: a sequence one base away is much more abundant. Likely a read error: the CDR3 ends without its conserved phenylalanine or tryptophan. The CDR3 coding sequence is TGTGCCAGTAGTATGGGGGGCAGAACTGAAGCTTTCCTT. Its translation: CASSMGGRTEAFL. This chain links TRBV19 with TRBJ1-1, with a tentative D call TRBD1 (6 bases). The CDR3 sequence is 13 residues long. Germline V gene sequence: CDR1 LNHDA, CDR2 SQIVND (reference sequence). Trimming cost V 3 bases and J 5 bases, with 10 bases left between them.

Many counts were recorded for this clonotype. The genes are TRBV25-1 and TRBJ1-2; D is perhaps TRBD1 (6 bases). V was cut by 1 base and J by 5 bases, with 14 bases left in between. Per the germline V gene, CDR1 is MGHDK and CDR2 is SYGVNS. The CDR3 loop spans 15 amino acids. The chain's CDR3 is CASSESPQGLYGYTF. CDR3 coding DNA: TGTGCCAGCAGTGAATCTCCTCAGGGGTTATATGGCTACACCTTC.

The CDR3 here is CSVEVDRDFNEQFF. CDR3 DNA sequence: TGCAGCGTTGAAGTCGACAGGGATTTCAATGAGCAGTTCTTC. The chain uses TRBV29-1 and TRBJ2-1; 7 nucleotides line up with TRBD1. The trim removed 1 base at V and 6 bases at J, leaving 6 bases unmatched. The CDR3 length is 14 residues. Germline V gene sequence: CDR1 SQVTM, CDR2 ANQGSEA.